The clone carrying this T cell receptor (beta chain) was counted only a few times. Its antigen is not identified. The protocol was immunoSEQ multiplex PCR, while the TCRdb copy is restricted to in-frame clones and leaves out a portion. The sample has 100,000 or so clones, around 80% seen once. The record originates from a study of T cell responses to AZD1222 COVID-19 vaccine. This CDR3 contains 13 residues. Germline assignment: CDR1 ENHRY and CDR2 SYGVKD. V was trimmed by 3 bases and J by 6 bases, leaving 11 bases between them. Study observations and caveats: Increases in Spike-specific TCR breadth and depth were seen after two AZD1222 doses.

The input for sequencing was peripheral blood, taken on day 0 of AZD1222 vaccination. V gene TRBV10-3 combines with J gene TRBJ1-2; no clear D gene. This receptor was identified in an adult in good health. The CDR3 DNA reads TGTGCCATCAGTGACGATCAAGGGCATGGCTACACCTTC. Its translation: CAISDDQGHGYTF.